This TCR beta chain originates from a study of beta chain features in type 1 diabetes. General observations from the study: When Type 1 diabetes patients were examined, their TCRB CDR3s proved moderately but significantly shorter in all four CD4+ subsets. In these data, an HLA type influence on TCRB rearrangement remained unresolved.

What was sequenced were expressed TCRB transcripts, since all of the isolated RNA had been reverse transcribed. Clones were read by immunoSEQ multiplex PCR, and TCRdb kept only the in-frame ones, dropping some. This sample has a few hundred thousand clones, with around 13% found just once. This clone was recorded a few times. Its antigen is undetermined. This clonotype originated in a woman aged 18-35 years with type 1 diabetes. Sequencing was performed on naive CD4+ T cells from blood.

CDR3 amino acids: CASSFTPPRKNTGELFF. In DNA, the CDR3 is TGTGCCAGCAGCTTTACCCCGCCTAGGAAGAACACCGGGGAGCTGTTTTTT. The gene calls are TRBV7-8 and TRBJ2-2; the D is unclear. The CDR3 length is 17 residues. V dropped 3 bases and J dropped 1 base, with 15 bases sitting between them. Germline V gene lookup returns CDR1 SGHVS and CDR2 FQNEAQ.